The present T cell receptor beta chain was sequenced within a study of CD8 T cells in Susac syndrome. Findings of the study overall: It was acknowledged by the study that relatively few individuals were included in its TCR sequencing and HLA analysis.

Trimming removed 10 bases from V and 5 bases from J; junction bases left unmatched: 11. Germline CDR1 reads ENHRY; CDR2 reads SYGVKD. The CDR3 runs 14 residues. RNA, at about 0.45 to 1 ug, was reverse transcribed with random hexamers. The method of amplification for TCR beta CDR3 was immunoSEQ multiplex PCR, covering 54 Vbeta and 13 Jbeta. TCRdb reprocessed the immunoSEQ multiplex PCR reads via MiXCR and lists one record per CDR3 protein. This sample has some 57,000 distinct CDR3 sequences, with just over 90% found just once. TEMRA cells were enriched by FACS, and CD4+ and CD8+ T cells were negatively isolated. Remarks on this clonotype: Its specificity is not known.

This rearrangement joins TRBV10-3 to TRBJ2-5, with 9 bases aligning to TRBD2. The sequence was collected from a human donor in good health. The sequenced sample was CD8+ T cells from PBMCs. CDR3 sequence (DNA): TGTGCCACCCTGGAAGCGGGGGGCTTCGAGACCCAGTACTTC. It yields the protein CATLEAGGFETQYF.